This T cell receptor beta chain was sequenced for a study of PD-L1 blockade in urothelial cancer. TCRdb keeps only in-frame clones here, not all; method: immunoSEQ multiplex PCR. The data contain around 110,000 clones, around nine tenths of them singletons. The time point denotes: peripheral blood 6 weeks after treatment start. The CDR3 is 13 amino acids. V was trimmed by 8 bases and J by 2 bases, leaving 13 bases between them. Per germline, CDR1 MNHEY and CDR2 SVGAGI. The rearrangement links TRBV6-5 to TRBJ2-7, with a tentative D call TRBD1 (6 bases). The source material was PBMCs, sampled around atezolizumab (anti-PD-L1) treatment. The clonotype comes from a man aged 55-75 years with urothelial cancer. The CDR3, as DNA: TGTGCCAGCCGGGACACCATCACCTACGAGCAGTACTTC. The encoded protein is CASRDTITYEQYF.